This is a list of T cell receptor beta chains from one sample in a study of blood T cells in healthy people across ages. TCRdb processed the 5' RACE reads anew with MiXCR; each CDR3 protein has one entry. The sample contains roughly 1,800,000 distinct CDR3 sequences, 49% of which appear only once. The source material was blood. The receptors originated from a woman aged 40-49 years in good health. Each CDR3 is given with its conserved first and last residue. A D gene is named only where the DNA matches it firmly. A row's size may be missing; if present it is once, few, many or a size class.

>-|TRBJ2-3|TRBV6-5|-
CAGSTPTGGSTDTQYF
TGTGCCGGCAGTACCCCTACCGGGGGAAGCACAGATACGCAGTATTTT
>-|TRBJ1-1|TRBV6-2/TRBV6-3|-
CASTRTAHLNTEAFF
TGTGCCAGCACCAGGACAGCTCATCTGAACACTGAAGCTTTCTTT
>-|TRBJ2-3|TRBV7-2|-
CASSLSTQTQYF
TGTGCCAGCAGCTTATCGACCCAAACGCAGTATTTT
>-|TRBJ2-1|TRBV4-2|-
CASSFPQGGRSYNEQFF
TGTGCCAGCAGCTTTCCCCAGGGCGGCCGCTCCTACAATGAGCAGTTCTTC
>-|TRBJ1-1|TRBV4-3|-
CASSQDRAGDTEAFF
TGCGCCAGCAGCCAAGATAGGGCAGGGGACACTGAAGCTTTCTTT
>few|TRBJ2-1|TRBV6-5|-
CASTPDRGGSYNEQFF
TGTGCCAGCACCCCAGACAGGGGAGGGTCCTACAATGAGCAGTTCTTC
>-|TRBJ2-7|TRBV18|-
CASSPPYRGYEQYF
TGTGCCAGCTCACCACCGTATCGGGGGTACGAGCAGTACTTC
>-|TRBJ1-2|TRBV28|TRBD1
CASSSSGTARGYTF
TGTGCCAGCAGTTCCTCCGGGACAGCTAGAGGCTACACCTTC
>-|TRBJ2-4|TRBV5-1|-
CASSTTGDLAKNIQYF
TGCGCCAGCAGCACGACTGGGGACTTAGCCAAAAACATTCAGTACTTC
>many|TRBJ2-3|TRBV20-1|-
CSARVGTYKSTDTQYF
TGCAGTGCTAGAGTCGGGACTTATAAGAGCACAGATACGCAGTATTTT
>-|TRBJ2-3|TRBV29-1|TRBD2
CSVDSGGGADTQYF
TGCAGCGTCGATAGCGGGGGAGGCGCAGATACGCAGTATTTT
>-|TRBJ1-2|TRBV27|-
CASSLLPGVYYGYTF
TGTGCCAGCAGTTTATTACCAGGTGTTTACTATGGCTACACCTTC
>few|TRBJ2-3|TRBV20-1|-
CSASRGADTQYF
TGCAGTGCTAGTCGCGGGGCAGATACGCAGTATTTT
>-|TRBJ2-7|TRBV6-2/TRBV6-3|-
CANSDRAYEQYF
TGTGCCAACAGCGATAGGGCCTACGAGCAGTACTTC
>few|TRBJ2-1|TRBV20-1|TRBD2
CSARDEAGGKYNEQFF
TGCAGTGCTAGAGATGAGGCGGGGGGGAAATACAATGAGCAGTTCTTC
>-|TRBJ2-7|TRBV11-2|-
CASTIRDSQSYEQYF
TGTGCCAGCACCATCCGGGACTCCCAATCCTACGAGCAGTACTTC
>-|TRBJ2-5|TRBV24-1|TRBD2
CATGRRGDYQETQYF
TGTGCCACCGGCCGACGGGGGGATTATCAAGAGACCCAGTACTTC
>-|TRBJ2-7|TRBV24-1|TRBD1
CATSGPPGQGLGNEQYF
TGTGCCACCAGTGGACCACCGGGACAGGGCCTAGGAAACGAGCAGTACTTC
>-|TRBJ2-1|TRBV11-2|-
CASSLEGRVNMDEQFF
TGTGCCAGCAGCTTAGAGGGCAGGGTGAATATGGATGAGCAGTTCTTC
>-|TRBJ1-6|TRBV5-8|-
CASSPGQYSYNSPLHF
TGTGCCAGCAGCCCCGGACAGTACTCCTATAATTCACCCCTCCACTTT
>-|TRBJ2-1|TRBV7-9|TRBD2
CASSLPAGAYNEQFF
TGTGCCAGCAGCTTACCGGCGGGGGCCTACAATGAGCAGTTCTTC
>-|TRBJ1-2|TRBV27|-
CASNRDGRPNYGYTF
TGTGCCAGTAATAGGGACGGACGCCCTAACTATGGCTACACCTTC
>-|TRBJ1-2|TRBV20-1|-
CSARAGSFGYTF
TGCAGTGCTAGAGCGGGGTCCTTTGGCTACACCTTC
>-|TRBJ2-7|TRBV18|TRBD1
CASSPLKNRGTDEQYF
TGTGCCAGCTCACCACTCAAGAACAGGGGAACGGACGAGCAGTACTTC
>few|TRBJ2-6|TRBV6-2/TRBV6-3|TRBD1
CASILDRVGSGANVLTF
TGTGCCAGCATCTTGGACAGGGTTGGTTCTGGGGCCAACGTCCTGACTTTC
>few|TRBJ2-5|TRBV20-1|TRBD2
CSAIIAGGRETQYF
TGCAGTGCTATCATAGCGGGGGGGAGAGAGACCCAGTACTTC
>many|TRBJ1-5|TRBV5-1|-
CASSLGANQPQHF
TGTGCCAGCAGCTTGGGGGCAAATCAGCCCCAGCATTTT
>-|TRBJ2-1|TRBV20-1|-
CSARAPSSYNEQFF
TGCAGTGCTAGAGCTCCGAGCTCCTACAATGAGCAGTTCTTC
>-|TRBJ2-3|TRBV6-2/TRBV6-3|TRBD2
CASSYMGTSPYF
TGTGCCAGCAGTTATATGGGGACTAGCCCGTATTTT
>few|TRBJ2-1|TRBV10-3|-
CAIRELGGSYNEQFF
TGTGCCATCAGGGAGTTGGGGGGATCCTACAATGAGCAGTTCTTC
>-|TRBJ2-4|TRBV20-1|TRBD1
CSAVDRVAKNIQYF
TGCAGTGCCGTGGACAGGGTAGCCAAAAACATTCAGTACTTC
>-|TRBJ1-1|TRBV7-8|TRBD1
CASSTPGGVTEAFF
TGCGCCAGCAGCACGCCAGGGGGCGTCACTGAAGCTTTCTTT
>few|TRBJ2-1|TRBV7-2|-
CASSLVRSEQFF
TGTGCCAGCAGCTTAGTCAGAAGTGAGCAGTTCTTC
>-|TRBJ2-7|TRBV20-1|-
CSARDLLGGLGKEQYF
TGCAGTGCTAGAGATCTTCTCGGGGGGCTCGGAAAGGAGCAGTACTTC
>-|TRBJ2-7|TRBV6-6|-
CATTFGGPPYKQYF
TGTGCCACCACCTTTGGGGGTCCCCCCTACAAGCAGTACTTC
>-|TRBJ2-3|TRBV12-3/TRBV12-4|-
CASSFDPRGHTRYF
TGTGCCAGCAGTTTTGACCCACGGGGGCATACGCGGTATTTT
>-|TRBJ1-6|TRBV7-9|-
CASSSTHNSPLHF
TGTGCCAGCAGTTCAACTCACAATTCACCCCTCCACTTT
>-|TRBJ2-3|TRBV5-1|-
CASSTTPARRKDTQYF
TGCGCCAGCAGCACGACACCTGCACGCCGGAAAGATACGCAGTATTTT
>-|TRBJ2-1|TRBV9|-
CASSPEGVDNEQFF
TGTGCCAGCAGCCCAGAGGGCGTTGACAATGAGCAGTTCTTC
>-|TRBJ2-1|TRBV20-1|-
CSANRQEGYDEQFF
TGCAGTGCGAACAGGCAAGAGGGATACGATGAGCAGTTCTTC
>-|TRBJ2-1|TRBV27|-
CASSLSGGPGSYNEQFF
TGTGCCAGCAGTTTATCGGGGGGGCCGGGCTCCTACAATGAGCAGTTCTTC
>-|TRBJ1-1|TRBV18|-
CASSPPGGRERSEAFF
TGTGCCAGCTCACCACCCGGGGGCAGGGAAAGGTCTGAAGCTTTCTTT
>few|TRBJ2-3|TRBV27|-
CASSIAGTPRRDTQYF
TGTGCCAGCAGTATCGCCGGGACCCCCCGGCGGGATACGCAGTATTTT
>-|TRBJ1-6|TRBV20-1|TRBD1
CSANTRTGGNSPLHF
TGCAGTGCCAACACCCGGACAGGGGGCAATTCACCCCTCCACTTT
>-|TRBJ1-2|TRBV28|TRBD1
CASRSTGTNYGYTF
TGTGCCAGCAGATCGACAGGGACTAACTATGGCTACACCTTC
>-|TRBJ1-4|TRBV20-1|-
CSASLVVGEKLFF
TGCAGTGCTAGCCTCGTGGTAGGAGAAAAACTGTTTTTT
>-|TRBJ1-4|TRBV3-1|-
CASSQLGGQGNEKLFF
TGTGCCAGCAGCCAATTAGGCGGTCAAGGTAATGAAAAACTGTTTTTT
>few|TRBJ2-5|TRBV7-6|TRBD1
CASSLGPGGIGLGETQYF
TGTGCCAGCAGCTTAGGTCCAGGGGGAATCGGACTGGGGGAGACCCAGTACTTC
>-|TRBJ2-7|TRBV28|TRBD2
CASSPWLAGAYYEQYF
TGTGCCAGCAGTCCTTGGCTAGCGGGGGCCTACTACGAGCAGTACTTC
>few|TRBJ2-1|TRBV7-2|-
CASSLGSSASNEQFF
TGTGCCAGCAGCTTAGGAAGTTCGGCGAGCAATGAGCAGTTCTTC
>-|TRBJ2-1|TRBV6-5|-
CASSYQGPRSEADEQFF
TGTGCCAGCAGTTACCAGGGGCCCCGATCAGAGGCCGATGAGCAGTTCTTC
>-|TRBJ1-2|TRBV5-6|TRBD1
CASRTGQHYGYTF
TGTGCCAGCAGGACGGGACAGCACTATGGCTACACCTTC